Listed below are T cell receptor beta chains from one sample, sequenced in a study of blood T cell repertoires in COVID-19. Produced via immunoSEQ multiplex PCR; TCRdb's table is partial and in-frame only. The data contain approximately 350,000 clones, about 90% of them seen just once; the ten biggest clones take up 2.5% to 3%. The sample comprised PBMCs or T cells enriched from blood (not recorded which). The origin of the receptors is a woman in her thirties who had recovered from COVID-19. Both conserved end residues are part of each CDR3. Each record gives: CDR3 protein, CDR3 DNA, D gene, clone size, J gene, CDR3 length, V gene. A D gene is named only where the DNA matches it firmly. Clone size is given for some rows only: seen once, a few or many times, or a class if the clone is expanded.

CDR3aa: CASSMTGGGTEAFF; CDR3nt: TGTGCCAGTAGTATGACAGGTGGGGGCACTGAAGCTTTCTTT; d_gene: -; abundance: -; j_gene: TRBJ1-1; len: 14; v_gene: TRBV19
CDR3aa: CASSAGTGKGNNQPQHF; CDR3nt: TGTGCCAGTAGTGCCGGGACAGGGAAGGGGAACAATCAGCCCCAGCATTTT; d_gene: TRBD1; abundance: -; j_gene: TRBJ1-5; len: 17; v_gene: TRBV19
CDR3aa: CASSYLGGTDTQYF; CDR3nt: TGTGCCAGCAGTTATTTAGGGGGCACAGATACGCAGTATTTT; d_gene: -; abundance: -; j_gene: TRBJ2-3; len: 14; v_gene: TRBV6-5
CDR3aa: CSPQGLERENTDTQYF; CDR3nt: TGTTCCCCTCAGGGGCTGGAGAGGGAGAACACAGATACGCAGTATTTT; d_gene: -; abundance: -; j_gene: TRBJ2-3; len: 16; v_gene: TRBV11-3
CDR3aa: CASSPRTGGNTGELFF; CDR3nt: TGTGCCAGCAGCCCCCGAACGGGGGGGAACACCGGGGAGCTGTTTTTT; d_gene: TRBD2; abundance: -; j_gene: TRBJ2-2; len: 16; v_gene: TRBV9
CDR3aa: CASSFLPGTAISGNTIYF; CDR3nt: TGTGCCAGCAGCTTTCTCCCCGGGACAGCAATCTCTGGAAACACCATATATTTT; d_gene: TRBD1; abundance: -; j_gene: TRBJ1-3; len: 18; v_gene: TRBV7-9
CDR3aa: CASTVTGGNTGELFF; CDR3nt: TGTGCCAGCACCGTTACAGGGGGAAACACCGGGGAGCTGTTTTTT; d_gene: TRBD1; abundance: -; j_gene: TRBJ2-2; len: 15; v_gene: TRBV9
CDR3aa: CASSFKMYPANYGYTF; CDR3nt: TGCGCCAGCAGCTTTAAAATGTATCCGGCTAACTATGGCTACACCTTC; d_gene: -; abundance: -; j_gene: TRBJ1-2; len: 16; v_gene: TRBV5-1
CDR3aa: CASSRTGTGPYEQYF; CDR3nt: TGTGCCAGCAGCAGGACCGGGACAGGTCCGTACGAGCAGTACTTC; d_gene: TRBD1; abundance: -; j_gene: TRBJ2-7; len: 15; v_gene: TRBV6-5
CDR3aa: CASSIAGGRKQFF; CDR3nt: TGTGCCAGTAGTATAGCGGGGGGCAGGAAGCAGTTCTTC; d_gene: -; abundance: once; j_gene: TRBJ2-1; len: 13; v_gene: TRBV19
CDR3aa: CSASRGQGTEAFF; CDR3nt: TGCAGCGCTAGCAGGGGGCAGGGCACTGAAGCTTTCTTT; d_gene: TRBD1; abundance: -; j_gene: TRBJ1-1; len: 13; v_gene: TRBV29-1
CDR3aa: CASSLGGTVNTEAFF; CDR3nt: TGTGCCAGCAGTTTAGGAGGGACAGTGAACACTGAAGCTTTCTTT; d_gene: TRBD1; abundance: -; j_gene: TRBJ1-1; len: 15; v_gene: TRBV28
CDR3aa: CAARGGGGGREQFF; CDR3nt: TGTGCCGCCCGAGGGGGCGGGGGGGGTCGGGAGCAGTTCTTC; d_gene: TRBD2; abundance: -; j_gene: TRBJ2-1; len: 14; v_gene: TRBV6-5
CDR3aa: CASQGTNYGYTF; CDR3nt: TGTGCCTCTCAGGGGACGAACTATGGCTACACCTTC; d_gene: -; abundance: -; j_gene: TRBJ1-2; len: 12; v_gene: TRBV7-9
CDR3aa: CASSFGTASYKQYF; CDR3nt: TGTGCCAGCAGCTTCGGGACAGCCTCCTACAAGCAGTACTTC; d_gene: TRBD1; abundance: -; j_gene: TRBJ2-7; len: 14; v_gene: TRBV7-9
CDR3aa: CASSLEGLWAAGELFF; CDR3nt: TGTGCCAGCAGCTTAGAGGGGCTCTGGGCGGCCGGGGAGCTGTTTTTT; d_gene: -; abundance: -; j_gene: TRBJ2-2; len: 16; v_gene: TRBV7-8
CDR3aa: CASSQRGSVTEAFF; CDR3nt: TGTGCCAGCTCACAGCGGGGGTCGGTCACTGAAGCTTTCTTT; d_gene: -; abundance: -; j_gene: TRBJ1-1; len: 14; v_gene: TRBV18
CDR3aa: CASARSIGTGDEKLFF; CDR3nt: TGTGCCAGTGCGCGGAGCATCGGGACAGGGGATGAAAAACTGTTTTTT; d_gene: TRBD1; abundance: -; j_gene: TRBJ1-4; len: 16; v_gene: TRBV28
CDR3aa: CSVGEEGYTEAFF; CDR3nt: TGCAGCGTTGGGGAGGAGGGGTACACTGAAGCTTTCTTT; d_gene: -; abundance: -; j_gene: TRBJ1-1; len: 13; v_gene: TRBV29-1
CDR3aa: CASSPGTVYNSPLHF; CDR3nt: TGTGCCAGCAGCCCGGGGACAGTCTATAATTCACCCCTCCACTTT; d_gene: TRBD1; abundance: -; j_gene: TRBJ1-6; len: 15; v_gene: TRBV7-6
CDR3aa: CASSLRTGGSAPHTF; CDR3nt: TGTGCCAGCAGTTTAAGGACAGGGGGATCAGCCCCTCACACCTTC; d_gene: TRBD1; abundance: -; j_gene: TRBJ1-2; len: 15; v_gene: TRBV27
CDR3aa: CASSYPGQGARNIQYF; CDR3nt: TGTGCCAGCAGCTACCCCGGACAGGGGGCACGGAACATTCAGTACTTC; d_gene: TRBD1; abundance: -; j_gene: TRBJ2-4; len: 16; v_gene: TRBV7-2
CDR3aa: CASSSGQTSGNTIYF; CDR3nt: TGTGCCAGCAGCTCCGGACAGACCTCTGGAAACACCATATATTTT; d_gene: -; abundance: once; j_gene: TRBJ1-3; len: 15; v_gene: TRBV11-2
CDR3aa: CAWSPAGYGYTF; CDR3nt: TGTGCCTGGAGTCCCGCAGGGTATGGCTACACCTTC; d_gene: -; abundance: -; j_gene: TRBJ1-2; len: 12; v_gene: TRBV30
CDR3aa: CASSLAASYNEQFF; CDR3nt: TGTGCCAGTTCTCTAGCGGCTTCCTACAATGAGCAGTTCTTC; d_gene: TRBD2; abundance: -; j_gene: TRBJ2-1; len: 14; v_gene: TRBV19
CDR3aa: CASSSLARQYF; CDR3nt: TGTGCCAGCAGTTCACTAGCCAGGCAGTACTTC; d_gene: -; abundance: -; j_gene: TRBJ2-5; len: 11; v_gene: TRBV12-3/TRBV12-4
CDR3aa: CASGDRAGANVLTF; CDR3nt: TGTGCCAGCGGAGATCGAGCCGGGGCCAACGTCCTGACTTTC; d_gene: -; abundance: -; j_gene: TRBJ2-6; len: 14; v_gene: TRBV2
CDR3aa: CASRNNGGETQYF; CDR3nt: TGTGCCAGCAGAAACAACGGGGGTGAGACCCAGTACTTC; d_gene: -; abundance: -; j_gene: TRBJ2-5; len: 13; v_gene: TRBV12-3/TRBV12-4
CDR3aa: CASSWDSPAGELFF; CDR3nt: TGCGCCAGCAGCTGGGACAGCCCTGCCGGGGAGCTGTTTTTT; d_gene: TRBD1; abundance: few; j_gene: TRBJ2-2; len: 14; v_gene: TRBV5-1
CDR3aa: CASSLRTGEGTEAFF; CDR3nt: TGTGCCAGCAGCCTTCGGACAGGGGAGGGCACTGAAGCTTTCTTT; d_gene: TRBD1; abundance: -; j_gene: TRBJ1-1; len: 15; v_gene: TRBV11-2
CDR3aa: CASSLGPSGGANEQFF; CDR3nt: TGCGCCAGCAGCTTGGGTCCTAGCGGGGGGGCCAATGAGCAGTTCTTC; d_gene: TRBD2; abundance: -; j_gene: TRBJ2-1; len: 16; v_gene: TRBV5-1
CDR3aa: CASTQGGGGGNEQFF; CDR3nt: TGCGCCAGCACCCAGGGAGGGGGAGGTGGGAATGAGCAGTTCTTC; d_gene: -; abundance: -; j_gene: TRBJ2-1; len: 15; v_gene: TRBV5-1
CDR3aa: CASSRQGNEQYF; CDR3nt: TGTGCCAGCAGTCGGCAGGGAAACGAGCAGTACTTC; d_gene: -; abundance: -; j_gene: TRBJ2-7; len: 12; v_gene: TRBV2
CDR3aa: CASSTLGQGNGYTF; CDR3nt: TGCGCCAGCAGCACTTTAGGACAGGGGAATGGCTACACCTTT; d_gene: TRBD1; abundance: -; j_gene: TRBJ1-2; len: 14; v_gene: TRBV5-1
CDR3aa: CASLIGGGRAYEQYF; CDR3nt: TGTGCCAGCCTTATAGGAGGAGGGAGGGCCTACGAGCAGTACTTC; d_gene: TRBD2; abundance: -; j_gene: TRBJ2-7; len: 15; v_gene: TRBV2
CDR3aa: CASSQSSGGATDTQYF; CDR3nt: TGTGCCAGCAGCCAATCTAGCGGGGGGGCTACAGATACGCAGTATTTT; d_gene: TRBD2; abundance: -; j_gene: TRBJ2-3; len: 16; v_gene: TRBV4-2
CDR3aa: CASSTGEGLAGGGSYNEQFF; CDR3nt: TGTGCCAGCAGTACCGGCGAAGGGCTAGCGGGAGGGGGGTCCTACAATGAGCAGTTCTTC; d_gene: TRBD2; abundance: -; j_gene: TRBJ2-1; len: 20; v_gene: TRBV28
CDR3aa: CASRSIGGPSYEQYF; CDR3nt: TGTGCCAGTAGATCGATCGGGGGTCCCAGCTACGAGCAGTACTTC; d_gene: -; abundance: -; j_gene: TRBJ2-7; len: 15; v_gene: TRBV19
CDR3aa: CASSLDLYELAGSYEQYF; CDR3nt: TGTGCCAGCAGCTTAGATCTATATGAACTAGCGGGATCCTACGAGCAGTACTTC; d_gene: TRBD2; abundance: -; j_gene: TRBJ2-7; len: 18; v_gene: TRBV11-2
CDR3aa: CASRELRDYTDTQYF; CDR3nt: TGTGCCAGTAGGGAACTCCGGGACTACACAGATACGCAGTATTTT; d_gene: TRBD2; abundance: -; j_gene: TRBJ2-3; len: 15; v_gene: TRBV19
CDR3aa: CASSQETGGGNQPQHF; CDR3nt: TGTGCCAGCAGCCAAGAAACAGGGGGTGGCAATCAGCCCCAGCATTTT; d_gene: TRBD1; abundance: -; j_gene: TRBJ1-5; len: 16; v_gene: TRBV4-2
CDR3aa: CASSRIMEGRGLEAFF; CDR3nt: TGTGCCAGCAGCCGAATAATGGAAGGCCGAGGGTTAGAAGCTTTCTTT; d_gene: -; abundance: -; j_gene: TRBJ1-1; len: 16; v_gene: TRBV7-9
CDR3aa: CATTPGLDWADTQYF; CDR3nt: TGTGCCACCACTCCGGGACTAGATTGGGCAGATACGCAGTATTTT; d_gene: TRBD2; abundance: -; j_gene: TRBJ2-3; len: 15; v_gene: TRBV15
CDR3aa: CASSLGQRETQYF; CDR3nt: TGCGCCAGCAGCTTGGGACAGAGAGAGACCCAGTACTTC; d_gene: -; abundance: once; j_gene: TRBJ2-5; len: 13; v_gene: TRBV5-1
CDR3aa: CASSAWTDFPSYEQYF; CDR3nt: TGTGCCAGCAGCGCTTGGACAGATTTCCCCTCCTACGAGCAGTACTTC; d_gene: -; abundance: -; j_gene: TRBJ2-7; len: 16; v_gene: TRBV27
CDR3aa: CASSLLRPTRLDTEAFF; CDR3nt: TGTGCCAGCAGCCTACTTAGGCCTACTCGGCTAGACACTGAAGCTTTCTTT; d_gene: -; abundance: once; j_gene: TRBJ1-1; len: 17; v_gene: TRBV5-4
CDR3aa: CASSQAGLAGSYEQYF; CDR3nt: TGTGCCAGCAGCCAAGCCGGACTAGCGGGGAGCTACGAGCAGTACTTC; d_gene: TRBD2; abundance: -; j_gene: TRBJ2-7; len: 16; v_gene: TRBV3-1/TRBV3-2
CDR3aa: CASSQRTSGGASYEQYF; CDR3nt: TGTGCCAGCAGCCAACGGACTAGCGGGGGGGCCTCCTACGAGCAGTACTTC; d_gene: TRBD2; abundance: -; j_gene: TRBJ2-7; len: 17; v_gene: TRBV11-2